Listed below are T cell receptor beta chains from one sample, sequenced in a study of T-cell memory formation after mild COVID-19. TCRdb used MiXCR to reprocess the 5' RACE reads, holding one entry per CDR3 protein. The sample contains approximately 210,000 distinct CDR3 sequences, over 9.5% of which appear only once. The sequenced sample consisted of PBMCs or a T cell subset sorted from them (not recorded which). The receptor set was obtained from a man aged 18-30 years who had mild COVID-19 (a few samples of this study predate the infection). Cell type and time point are not known. CDR3s include the opening cysteine and the closing phenylalanine or tryptophan. D genes are given only for firm matches. Size tells how often a clone was seen (once, few, many) or the class of an expanded clone, and some rows leave it out.

v_gene	d_gene	j_gene	abundance	CDR3aa	CDR3nt
TRBV5-1	-	TRBJ2-1	-	CASSQGRRTDYNEQFF	TGCGCCAGCAGCCAAGGACGGCGGACCGACTACAATGAGCAGTTCTTC
TRBV6-5	-	TRBJ1-1	-	CASSYEWGVNTEAFF	TGTGCCAGCAGTTACGAGTGGGGAGTGAACACTGAAGCTTTCTTT
TRBV5-6	-	TRBJ2-1	-	CASSLASRATWNEQFF	TGTGCCAGCAGCTTGGCCTCCAGGGCTACCTGGAATGAGCAGTTCTTC
TRBV7-2	-	TRBJ2-1	many	CASSPYPSGEQFF	TGTGCCAGCAGCCCATATCCGTCGGGTGAGCAGTTCTTC
TRBV6-5	TRBD1	TRBJ1-2	-	CASTQGGLFYGYTF	TGTGCCAGCACCCAGGGGGGTCTTTTCTATGGCTACACCTTC
TRBV29-1	-	TRBJ2-3	-	CSVERVPSTDTQYF	TGCAGCGTTGAGAGGGTGCCGAGCACAGATACGCAGTATTTT
TRBV10-3	TRBD2	TRBJ2-2	few	CAIRETSGGNTGELFF	TGTGCCATCAGAGAGACTAGCGGGGGAAACACCGGGGAGCTGTTTTTT
TRBV6-1	-	TRBJ2-7	-	CATSRVGVGEQYF	TGTGCCACCTCCCGGGTGGGGGTCGGAGAGCAGTACTTC
TRBV12-3/TRBV12-4	-	TRBJ1-2	many	CASTFRPNYGYTF	TGTGCCAGCACCTTTCGGCCTAACTATGGCTACACCTTC
TRBV9	TRBD2	TRBJ2-1	few	CASSVVAGGPREQFF	TGTGCCAGCAGCGTAGTTGCGGGGGGGCCTCGGGAGCAGTTCTTC
TRBV20-1	TRBD1	TRBJ2-7	few	CSARIPTGVDYEQYF	TGCAGTGCTAGAATCCCGACAGGGGTAGACTACGAGCAGTACTTC
TRBV20-1	TRBD1	TRBJ1-2	once	CSAGQGVDGYTF	TGCAGTGCCGGACAGGGGGTGGATGGCTACACCTTC
TRBV5-1	-	TRBJ1-4	many	CASSLQAGFGEKLFF	TGCGCCAGCAGCTTACAGGCCGGGTTCGGTGAAAAACTGTTTTTT
TRBV20-1	-	TRBJ1-1	-	CSAHADTGPRLVAEAFF	TGCAGTGCCCATGCCGACACCGGGCCCCGTCTGGTGGCTGAAGCTTTCTTT
TRBV7-9	-	TRBJ2-5	few	CASSSYRDLGETQYF	TGTGCCAGCAGCTCGTACAGGGATTTAGGGGAGACCCAGTACTTC
TRBV5-1	TRBD1	TRBJ1-6	few	CASSLITGDSPLHF	TGCGCCAGCAGCTTGATCACAGGGGATTCACCCCTCCACTTT
TRBV19	-	TRBJ1-5	-	CATRDGSLINQPQHF	TGTGCCACCCGGGACGGGAGCCTAATTAATCAGCCCCAGCATTTT
TRBV20-1	TRBD1	TRBJ2-3	few	CSAIGGQGRTDTQYF	TGCAGTGCCATCGGGGGACAGGGACGCACAGATACGCAGTATTTT
TRBV7-9	-	TRBJ2-5	few	CASSLTDLEETQYF	TGTGCCAGCAGCTTAACTGACCTCGAAGAGACCCAGTACTTC
TRBV28	TRBD2	TRBJ2-3	-	CASSGMGLASTDTQYF	TGTGCCAGCAGTGGGATGGGACTAGCGTCCACAGATACGCAGTATTTT
TRBV6-5	-	TRBJ2-1	few	CASSPSEDWGRNEQFF	TGTGCCAGCAGTCCCTCCGAGGACTGGGGTAGGAATGAGCAGTTCTTC
TRBV11-3	-	TRBJ2-3	-	CASSPTAGAADTQYF	TGTGCCAGCAGTCCAACGGCAGGGGCAGCAGATACGCAGTATTTT
TRBV20-1	-	TRBJ1-1	-	CSARDPRSRRKAFF	TGCAGTGCTAGAGATCCGAGGAGTCGGCGAAAAGCTTTCTTT
TRBV10-3	-	TRBJ2-7	-	CAIRDVDEQYF	TGTGCCATCCGGGACGTTGACGAGCAGTACTTC
TRBV5-1	-	TRBJ1-2	-	CASSLGAGNYGYTF	TGCGCCAGCAGCTTGGGGGCAGGGAACTATGGCTACACCTTC
TRBV18	TRBD1	TRBJ2-1	many	CASSPPGQGGNEQFF	TGTGCCAGCTCACCACCTGGACAGGGGGGCAATGAGCAGTTCTTC
TRBV12-3/TRBV12-4	-	TRBJ2-5	few	CASSLMRVGSETQYF	TGTGCCAGCAGTTTAATGAGGGTGGGGTCCGAGACCCAGTACTTC
TRBV6-5	TRBD1	TRBJ2-3	few	CASSYLGQSTDTQYF	TGTGCCAGCAGTTACCTGGGACAGAGCACAGATACGCAGTATTTT
TRBV6-2/TRBV6-3	TRBD2	TRBJ2-1	-	CASSYPPWRGNPNEQFF	TGTGCCAGCAGTTACCCCCCTTGGCGGGGGAACCCTAATGAGCAGTTCTTC
TRBV6-6	-	TRBJ1-1	few	CASSYRETEAFF	TGTGCCAGCAGTTACAGGGAAACTGAAGCTTTCTTT
TRBV5-1	-	TRBJ1-1	few	CASSPYPEGTEAFF	TGCGCCAGCAGCCCCTACCCCGAGGGCACTGAAGCTTTCTTT
TRBV4-3	-	TRBJ2-3	few	CASSQRVDTQYF	TGCGCCAGCAGCCAAAGGGTAGATACGCAGTATTTT
TRBV6-2/TRBV6-3	TRBD1	TRBJ2-7	few	CASRTLGQYEQYF	TGTGCCAGCAGGACTTTGGGACAGTACGAGCAGTACTTC
TRBV6-1	TRBD2	TRBJ2-7	few	CASRSTSGGAYEQYF	TGTGCCAGCAGATCGACTAGCGGGGGGGCCTACGAGCAGTACTTC
TRBV6-5	-	TRBJ2-7	many	CASSTSGTQRHEQYF	TGTGCCAGCAGTACCTCCGGGACACAGCGTCACGAGCAGTACTTC
TRBV20-1	-	TRBJ1-1	-	CSARDLGRNTEAFF	TGCAGTGCTAGAGATCTGGGTAGGAACACTGAAGCTTTCTTT
TRBV7-9	TRBD1	TRBJ2-5	many	CASSPDRALETQYF	TGTGCCAGCAGCCCAGACAGGGCGTTAGAGACCCAGTACTTC
TRBV2	-	TRBJ2-1	few	CASSEDRADWSSYNEQFF	TGTGCCAGCAGTGAAGATCGGGCGGATTGGAGCTCCTACAATGAGCAGTTCTTC
TRBV4-1	TRBD1	TRBJ1-2	few	CASRDPTGKQNYGYTF	TGCGCCAGCAGAGACCCGACAGGGAAACAGAATTATGGCTACACCTTC
TRBV20-1	-	TRBJ2-3	few	CSAEARGGHRTDTQYF	TGCAGTGCCGAAGCGAGGGGGGGCCACCGCACAGATACGCAGTATTTT
TRBV20-1	-	TRBJ2-7	few	CSARGHRYEQYF	TGCAGTGCCCGGGGACACCGCTACGAGCAGTACTTC
TRBV7-8	TRBD2	TRBJ2-7	many	CASSLDSGRDEQYF	TGTGCCAGCAGCTTGGACAGCGGGAGGGACGAGCAGTACTTC
TRBV19	-	TRBJ1-1	-	CASSIIGRINTEAFF	TGTGCCAGTAGTATTATAGGTCGTATCAACACTGAAGCTTTCTTT